This record covers a single T cell receptor beta chain. These data originate in a study of blood T cell repertoires in COVID-19. The method was immunoSEQ multiplex PCR; TCRdb's version includes in-frame clones alone and lacks a portion of them. The sample records some 200,000 clones, around 87% being singletons. The CDR3 is 13 residues long. Looked up from germline, CDR1 is LNHDA and CDR2 is SQIVND (reference sequence). V dropped 5 bases and J dropped 4; count of bases not matched to a gene: 4. The chain couples TRBV19 to TRBJ1-2; 7 bases line up with TRBD1. The specimen sequenced was PBMCs or T cells enriched from blood (not recorded which). The TCR comes from a woman aged 25 to 39 who had recovered from COVID-19. The CDR3 DNA is TGTGCCAGTAGTCCCCGGGACAGCTATGGCTACACCTTC. Translating gives CASSPRDSYGYTF.